Below are 24 T cell receptor beta chains sequenced from a single sample in a study of T cells in Graves' hyperthyroidism and ophthalmopathy. Amplified regions were TCR beta CDR3 sequences from RNA transcripts. When the TCR CDR3 underwent first-round RT-PCR, the HTBI primer set was used. MiXCR, run by TCRdb on the multiplex PCR reads, gives a single entry per CDR3 protein. The data hold around 600,000 distinct CDR3 sequences, with 11% to 15% observed a single time. Source material: blood. The source of these receptors is a woman younger than 35 with Graves' ophthalmopathy.

This clonotype occurred many times. The gene calls are TRBV28 and TRBJ2-5; TRBD1 matches at 9 bases. Germline CDR1 is MDHEN and CDR2 is SYDVKM. The CDR3 consists of 18 residues. J was trimmed by 5 bases and V by 5 bases; bases with no gene match: 18. This chain's CDR3 is CASSPFRLQGAGAETQYF. CDR3 coding DNA: TGTGCCAGCAGTCCATTCCGCCTACAGGGGGCAGGTGCGGAGACCCAGTACTTC.

There are a few counts of this clonotype. The rearrangement joins TRBV7-9 to TRBJ1-2; 8 positions match TRBD1. CDR1 and CDR2 from the germline V gene are SEHNR and FQNEAQ (reference sequence). CDR3 length equals 17 residues. Trimming cost V 5 bases and J 3 bases; bases outside gene matches: 14. The CDR3 nucleotides are TGTGCCAGCAGCCCCCGGAGCAGGGGGCGATCGGACTATGGCTACACCTTC. This sequence encodes CASSPRSRGRSDYGYTF. Combining the CDR3 with reference TRBV7-9 and TRBJ1-2 gives the whole variable domain DTGVSQNPRHKITKRGQNVTFRCDPISEHNRLYWYRQTLGQGPEFLTYFQNEAQLEKSRLLSDRFSAERPKGSFSTLEIQRTEQGDSAMYLCASSPRSRGRSDYGYTFGSGTRLTVV.

This clonotype occurred many times. In DNA form, the CDR3 reads TGTGCCAGCAGTTCTACATACCCTGGGGGGCCGACCTACGAGCAGTACTTC. This codes for CASSSTYPGGPTYEQYF. This rearrangement joins TRBV28 to TRBJ2-7; D tentatively fits TRBD1 or TRBD2 (6 bases each). Deletions cut 4 bases from V and 2 bases from J, with 21 bases between. The CDR3 covers 17 residues. Germline V CDR1 and CDR2: MDHEN, SYDVKM.

In this sample, this clonotype turned up many times. The chain has TRBV10-3 and TRBJ2-1; TRBD1 matches at 11 bases. V trimming: 2 bases; J trimming: 4 bases; junction bases outside the gene matches: 1. Germline V lookup: CDR1 ENHRY, CDR2 SYGVKD. This CDR3 is built from 15 residues. In DNA form, the CDR3 reads TGTGCCATCAGTGAGGGGGACAGGGGGTACAATGAGCAGTTCTTC. Translating it yields CAISEGDRGYNEQFF.

The V gene is TRBV12-5, the J gene TRBJ1-3; D gene ambiguous. Germline V CDR1 and CDR2: LGHNT, FRNRAP. This CDR3 region has 13 residues. Trimming took off 7 bases at V and 3 bases at J, with 10 bases between the two ends. Here the CDR3 reads CASVTSNGNTIYF. CDR3 in DNA: TGTGCTAGTGTCACGTCCAATGGAAACACCATATATTTT.

This clonotype has ten or more counts. The chain employs TRBV6-1 and TRBJ1-6; D is perhaps TRBD1 (6 bases). CDR3 length: 17 residues. V was trimmed by 6 bases and J by 0 bases, leaving 15 bases between them. CDR1 MNHNS and CDR2 SASEGT come from the germline V gene. This chain's CDR3 is CASSLTSDSSYNSPLHF. For the CDR3, the DNA is TGTGCCAGCAGCCTCACCTCGGACAGCTCCTATAATTCACCCCTCCACTTT.

Comments on this clonotype: A read error may explain this, as a much larger clone is one base away. The chain combines TRBV12-3 or TRBV12-4 with TRBJ2-5; 8 bases fit TRBD1. This CDR3 has 15 residues. CDR3 sequence (DNA): TGTGCCAGCAGCCCGATGGACAGGGTTCAAGAGGCCCAGTACTTC. This translates into CASSPMDRVQEAQYF.

This clonotype has at least ten counts. J is TRBJ1-5 and V is TRBV12-3 or TRBV12-4; possible D gene TRBD1, 5 bases. The V and J ends lost 7 bases and 3 bases respectively, with 7 bases between them. The CDR3 consists of 12 residues. CDR3 sequence reads: CASTGNNQPQHF. CDR3 in DNA: TGTGCCAGCACAGGGAACAATCAGCCCCAGCATTTT.

This clonotype was seen a handful of times. A much larger clone sits a single nucleotide away, making a read error possible. The CDR3 ends on some other residue instead of the conserved phenylalanine or tryptophan, so this is likely a read error. The V gene is TRBV2, the J gene TRBJ2-5; 10 bases are shared with TRBD2. Losses at the gene ends were 4 bases for V and 2 bases for J; bases not matched to a gene: 4. The CDR3 sequence is 15 residues long. Germline CDR1 is SNHLY and CDR2 is FYNNEI. This chain's CDR3 is CASSGLAGMQETQYL. CDR3 coding DNA: TGTGCCAGCAGTGGACTAGCGGGCATGCAAGAGACCCAGTACCTC.

This clonotype was counted ten times or more. The chain couples TRBV28 to TRBJ1-6, with 7 bases aligning to TRBD1. CDR1 and CDR2 (germline): MDHEN, SYDVKM. The length of the CDR3 is 16 residues. J gave up 8 bases and V 7 bases, and 14 bases lay outside the gene matches. The CDR3 reads CASTRQGATPYSPLHF. CDR3 sequence (DNA): TGTGCCAGCACTCGACAGGGTGCAACCCCTTATTCACCCCTCCACTTT.

This clonotype was found a few times. The rearrangement uses TRBV12-3 or TRBV12-4 and TRBJ2-4, with a tentative D call TRBD2 (7 bases). The CDR3 spans 12 residues. Trimming cost V 6 bases and J 9 bases, with 12 bases left between them. The CDR3 DNA sequence: TGTGCCAGCAGCCAGGGAGGGGGCATTCAGTACTTC. Translating it yields CASSQGGGIQYF.

This clonotype was seen ten or more times. The rearrangement joins TRBV2 to TRBJ1-4; TRBD1 might be the D (6 bases). The CDR3 runs to 15 residues. The V gene's germline CDR1 is SNHLY and CDR2 FYNNEI. V was shortened by 7 bases and J by 5 bases, with 17 bases between the two germline ends. DNA of the CDR3: TGTGCCAGCACTCTTCAGGGGTCCGGAAATGAAAAACTGTTTTTT. Translated, it gives CASTLQGSGNEKLFF.

This clonotype was picked up many times. J is TRBJ1-1 and V is TRBV7-9; the D is unclear. CDR1 is SEHNR and CDR2 is FQNEAQ in the germline V gene (reference sequence). CDR3 length: 14 amino acids. V gave up 6 bases and J gave up 4 bases, with 15 bases separating them. The CDR3 region is CASRRVGGSTEAFF. The CDR3, as DNA: TGTGCCAGCAGGCGCGTGGGAGGGAGCACTGAAGCTTTCTTT.

This clonotype was found many times. For the CDR3, the DNA is TGTGCCAGCAGTGAAGGGACAGGGGGATTGTCAGGCAATCAGCCCCAGCATTTT. Amino acid sequence: CASSEGTGGLSGNQPQHF. The V and J genes are TRBV2 and TRBJ1-5; 10 nucleotides line up with TRBD1. The CDR3 has 18 residues. The V gene's germline CDR1 is SNHLY and CDR2 FYNNEI. V shed 1 base and J 2 bases; nucleotides not matched to a gene: 8.

The gene calls are TRBV30 and TRBJ1-1, with a tentative D call TRBD1 (6 bases). The CDR3 consists of 11 residues. Deletions cut 1 base from V and 11 bases from J, with 11 bases between. Germline-derived CDR1 and CDR2 are GTSNPN and SVGIG (reference sequence). The CDR3 protein is CAWSAGGQAFF. The CDR3 nucleotides read TGTGCCTGGAGTGCGGGGGGGCAGGCTTTCTTT.

This clonotype was seen many times. The rearrangement uses TRBV12-3 or TRBV12-4 and TRBJ2-7; tentatively, D is TRBD1 or TRBD2 (5 bases each). The CDR3 totals 14 residues. V lost 5 bases, J lost 2 bases, and 13 bases lay in between. CDR3: CASSHRGGTYEQYF. The CDR3 coding sequence is TGTGCCAGCAGTCATCGGGGCGGAACCTACGAGCAGTACTTC.

This clonotype was seen at least ten times. The J gene is TRBJ2-7, the V gene TRBV28; 9 nucleotides match TRBD1. Trimming removed 3 bases from V and 9 bases from J; junction bases left unmatched: 15. Per the germline V gene, CDR1 is MDHEN and CDR2 is SYDVKM. There are 16 residues in the CDR3. The CDR3: CASSLTRDRAVSGQYF. As DNA, the CDR3 is TGTGCCAGCAGTTTGACCCGGGACAGGGCCGTGTCTGGGCAGTACTTC.

This clonotype was seen repeatedly, ten times or more. The chain carries TRBV27 and TRBJ2-7, with D perhaps matching TRBD1 (6 bases). Trimming left V 4 bases short and J 0 bases short, with 10 bases between. The CDR3 sequence is 14 residues long. Germline V gene data show CDR1 as MNHEY and CDR2 as SMNVEV (reference sequence). CDR3 region: CASSYRAHSYEQYF. DNA of the CDR3: TGTGCCAGCAGTTACAGGGCCCACTCCTACGAGCAGTACTTC.

This clonotype was seen many times. This chain connects TRBV7-9 to TRBJ2-5; 7 bases line up with TRBD2. The length of the CDR3 is 14 residues. Germline assignment: CDR1 SEHNR and CDR2 FQNEAQ (reference sequence). After removal of 5 bases from V and 3 bases from J, the junction contained 6 bases not matched to a gene. The CDR3 DNA reads TGTGCCAGCAGCCCCGGGACTACGAAAGAGACCCAGTACTTC. Protein sequence: CASSPGTTKETQYF.

Many counts were recorded for this clonotype. V usage is TRBV30 and J usage is TRBJ2-1, with D perhaps assigned TRBD1 or TRBD2 (6 bases each). The V and J ends lost 2 bases and 0 bases respectively, with 14 bases between them. Germline assignment: CDR1 GTSNPN and CDR2 SVGIG (reference sequence). The CDR3 consists of 16 residues. DNA for the CDR3: TGTGCCTGGAGTCGGGCGGGGACAAGCTCCTACAATGAGCAGTTCTTC. Amino acid sequence: CAWSRAGTSSYNEQFF.

The CDR3 nucleotides are TGTGCCAGCAGCCCCCCCTCCGGACTTAATTCACCCCTCCACTTT. It encodes CASSPPSGLNSPLHF. The chain links TRBV7-6 to TRBJ1-6, with unresolved D. Germline V gene lookup returns CDR1 SGHVS and CDR2 FNYEAQ. V dropped 5 bases and J dropped 6 bases, with 14 bases sitting between them. The CDR3 spans 15 residues.

This clonotype was recorded at least ten times. The rearrangement uses TRBV6-1 and TRBJ2-7; a possible D gene is TRBD1 (6 bases). Germline lookup yields CDR1 MNHNS and CDR2 SASEGT. Between the trimmed V and J ends, which lost 7 bases and 4 bases, there was a span of 14 bases. This CDR3 has 13 amino acids. This chain's CDR3 is CASTYPGAYEQYF. The CDR3 nucleotides read TGTGCCAGCACCTACCCAGGGGCTTACGAGCAGTACTTC.

This clonotype appeared a few times. The CDR3 DNA reads as TGTGCCAGCAGCTTAAGGGACATGGGGAATGAAAAACTGTTTTTT. This translates into CASSLRDMGNEKLFF. V is TRBV7-8 and J is TRBJ1-4; tentatively, D is TRBD1 (6 bases). Trimming removed 2 bases from V and 5 bases from J, with 12 bases in between. CDR3 length: 15 amino acids. Per the germline V gene, CDR1 is SGHVS and CDR2 is FQNEAQ.

The V call is TRBV7-8, the J call TRBJ2-7, with 7 bases matching TRBD1. V gave up 5 bases and J gave up 2 bases; unmatched junction bases: 12. This CDR3 region has 16 residues. The germline V gene encodes CDR1 SGHVS and CDR2 FQNEAQ. CDR3 bases: TGTGCCAGCAGCCTAGGGACAGATCGTCAAGCCTACGAGCAGTACTTC. This sequence encodes CASSLGTDRQAYEQYF. The full variable domain, with the rest looked up from reference TRBV7-8 and TRBJ2-7, is GAGVSQSPRYKVAKRGQDVALRCDPISGHVSLFWYQQALGQGPEFLTYFQNEAQLDKSGLPSDRFFAERPEGSVSTLKIQRTQQEDSAVYLCASSLGTDRQAYEQYFGPGTRLTVT.